The source of this T cell receptor (beta chain) is a study of blood T cell repertoires in COVID-19. Overall study: Italy, Spain and the United States were the sources of the convalescent and acute COVID-19 samples.

Assay: immunoSEQ multiplex PCR; the TCRdb copy retains only in-frame clones and omits some. The sample has some 150,000 clones; 85% to 90% are singletons. V shed 0 bases and J 2 bases; nucleotides not matched to a gene: 17. CDR3 length equals 20 residues. The V gene's germline CDR1 is GTSNPN and CDR2 SVGIG (reference sequence). This chain joins TRBV30 and TRBJ2-3, with 10 bases matching TRBD2. Sequenced: peripheral blood. The sequence was collected from a woman aged 60-70 years with acute or convalescent COVID-19. CDR3 sequence reads: CAWSVSRWDFSGGSTDTQYF. The CDR3 region has the DNA TGTGCCTGGAGTGTGTCCCGATGGGACTTTAGCGGGGGGTCCACAGATACGCAGTATTTT.